Below are 17 T cell receptor beta chains sequenced from a single sample in a study of PD-L1 blockade in urothelial cancer. Method: immunoSEQ multiplex PCR; TCRdb's copy keeps in-frame clones and lacks some. Seen here are over 20,000 clones, 90% to 95% observed once, and the top ten hold 10% to 12%. Time point here: peripheral blood 6 weeks after treatment start. Sample: PBMCs, taken around atezolizumab (anti-PD-L1) treatment. Receptor source: a woman between 55 and 75 years old with urothelial cancer.

This clone showed up just once. V and J are TRBV2 and TRBJ1-2; 7 bases line up with TRBD1. This CDR3 is 14 amino acids long. Trimming at V came to 7 bases and at J to 0 bases, leaving 5 bases not matched to a gene. Germline CDR1 SNHLY, CDR2 FYNNEI. CDR3 amino acids: CASIPGQSNYGYTF. The CDR3 bases are TGTGCCAGCATACCGGGACAGTCTAACTATGGCTACACCTTC.

The chain links TRBV2 to TRBJ2-2; a weak D match, TRBD1 (5 bases). This CDR3 contains 15 residues. The germline V gene has CDR1 SNHLY and CDR2 FYNNEI. V lost 4 bases to trimming and J lost 5 bases, with 14 bases between them. CDR3 amino acids: CASSVRGARTGELFF. CDR3 nucleotides: TGTGCCAGCAGTGTAAGGGGCGCGCGGACCGGGGAGCTGTTTTTT.

This chain joins TRBV10-3 and TRBJ1-5, with a possible D match to TRBD1 (6 bases). The CDR3 is 14 amino acids. The germline V gene has CDR1 ENHRY and CDR2 SYGVKD. Trimming stripped 4 bases from V and 2 bases from J, with 9 bases between. CDR3 nucleotide sequence: TGTGCCATCAGTGCTGCAGGGGGCAATCAGCCCCAGCATTTT. Translation: CAISAAGGNQPQHF.

The V call is TRBV9, the J call TRBJ2-7, with TRBD1 matching 9 bases. The CDR3 contains 14 residues. The J segment lost 6 bases and the V segment lost 2 bases, leaving 6 bases of the junction unmatched. CDR1 and CDR2 from the germline V gene are SGDLS and YYNGEE. CDR3 residues: CASSVATGGTEQYF. CDR3 DNA: TGTGCCAGCAGCGTCGCGACAGGGGGGACCGAGCAGTACTTC.

The chain uses TRBV9 and TRBJ2-4; maybe TRBD2 (6 bases). The germline gives CDR1 SGDLS, CDR2 YYNGEE. Trimming cost V 3 bases and J 9 bases, with 16 bases left between them. The CDR3 loop spans 14 amino acids. Here the CDR3 reads CASSDNIGTAIQYF. CDR3 nucleotides: TGTGCCAGCAGCGACAATATCGGGACTGCCATTCAGTACTTC.

In DNA, the CDR3 is TGCGCCAGCAGTGAGTCTTGTACGGGAACAGGGCATAGCAATCAGCCCCAGCATTTT. Translated: CASSESCTGTGHSNQPQHF. The chain employs TRBV10-1 and TRBJ1-5; possibly TRBD1 for D (6 bases). With 0 bases removed from V and 0 bases from J, the gap between germline ends came to 18 bases. The V gene's germline CDR1 is WNHNN and CDR2 SYGVQD (reference sequence). The CDR3 is 19 residues long.

The chain combines TRBV5-1 with TRBJ2-1; 11 bases agree with TRBD2. V lost 4 bases and J lost 12; bases outside the gene matches: 6. The CDR3 runs to 13 residues. Germline V gene sequence: CDR1 SGHRS, CDR2 YFSETQ. This CDR3 is CASSRGLAETQFF. The CDR3 DNA follows: TGCGCCAGCAGCAGGGGACTAGCGGAAACGCAGTTCTTC.

The CDR3 bases are TGTGCCAGCAGCTTAGCGGGATCGGATACGCAGTATTTT. Protein product: CASSLAGSDTQYF. The genes are TRBV5-4 and TRBJ2-3; 7 nucleotides align to TRBD2. The CDR3 spans 13 residues. CDR1 and CDR2 (germline): SGHNT, YYREEE (reference sequence). The V segment lost 2 bases and the J segment 6 bases; nucleotides outside the gene matches: 3. The complete variable domain, with remaining parts taken from reference TRBV5-4 and TRBJ2-3, reads ETGVTQSPTHLIKTRGQQVTLRCSSQSGHNTVSWYQQALGQGPQFIFQYYREEENGRGNFPPRFSGLQFPNYSSELNVNALELDDSALYLCASSLAGSDTQYFGPGTRLTVL.

The rearrangement joins TRBV5-4 to TRBJ2-3, with TRBD1 matching 9 bases. Germline values: CDR1 SGHNT, CDR2 YYREEE (reference sequence). V lost 4 bases and J lost 4; bases outside the gene matches: 7. The CDR3 runs to 15 residues. The CDR3 DNA reads as TGTGCCAGCAGCCTCCGGGACAGGGTATCAGATACGCAGTATTTT. Its protein product is CASSLRDRVSDTQYF. The full variable domain, its missing parts supplied by reference TRBV5-4 and TRBJ2-3, is ETGVTQSPTHLIKTRGQQVTLRCSSQSGHNTVSWYQQALGQGPQFIFQYYREEENGRGNFPPRFSGLQFPNYSSELNVNALELDDSALYLCASSLRDRVSDTQYFGPGTRLTVL.

V gene TRBV7-2 combines with J gene TRBJ2-1, with D possibly matching TRBD1 (6 bases). V lost 1 base, J lost 8 bases, and 9 bases lay in between. Germline V gives CDR1 SGHTA, CDR2 FQGNSA. CDR3 length equals 13 residues. The CDR3 spells CASSLDRVDEQFF. The CDR3, as DNA: TGTGCCAGCAGCTTAGACAGGGTCGATGAGCAGTTCTTC.

The CDR3 spells CAISARDRGRDEQFF. The CDR3 region has the DNA TGTGCCATCAGTGCAAGGGACAGGGGGCGGGATGAGCAGTTCTTC. The gene calls are TRBV10-3 and TRBJ2-1, with TRBD1 matching over 12 bases. This CDR3 is built from 15 residues. Germline lookup yields CDR1 ENHRY and CDR2 SYGVKD. V dropped 4 bases and J dropped 8; count of bases not matched to a gene: 6.

The J gene is TRBJ1-2, the V gene TRBV20-1; D is ambiguous. This CDR3 comprises 10 residues. V lost 5 bases to trimming and J lost 8 bases, with 9 bases between them. Germline CDR1 DFQATT, CDR2 SNEGSKA (reference sequence). CDR3 sequence reads: CSAPRWGYTF. CDR3 coding DNA: TGCAGTGCTCCTAGATGGGGCTACACCTTC.

The chain recombines TRBV15 with TRBJ2-7; D is possibly TRBD1 (6 bases). The CDR3 has 15 amino acids. V was clipped by 0 bases and J by 6 bases, with 15 bases between them. Germline V gives CDR1 LNHNV, CDR2 YYDKDF (reference sequence). The CDR3 region has the DNA TGTGCCACCAGCAGAGATCCGACAGGTAGAAGCGAGCAGTACTTC. The encoded protein is CATSRDPTGRSEQYF.

This CDR3 is CASSKGQLNSYEQYF. CDR3 DNA: TGTGCCAGCAGCAAAGGACAGCTAAACTCCTACGAGCAGTACTTC. The chain has TRBV21-1 and TRBJ2-7; no check of the table's D call, TRBD1, against the DNA was made. TRBV21-1 is flagged as a pseudogene. This CDR3 is built from 15 residues.

The V gene is TRBV7-2, the J gene TRBJ2-7; 15 bases are shared with TRBD2. This CDR3 has 17 amino acids. Unmatched junction bases numbered 6, after V lost 4 bases and J lost 2 bases. The germline gives CDR1 SGHTA, CDR2 FQGNSA. The CDR3: CASSYGTSGGQPYEQYF. The CDR3 nucleotides read TGTGCCAGCAGCTACGGGACTAGCGGGGGGCAGCCCTACGAGCAGTACTTC.

The chain recombines TRBV5-1 with TRBJ2-4, with 7 bases that match TRBD1. V was pared by 4 bases and J by 7 bases, with 11 bases of the junction left unmatched. CDR3 size: 15 residues. Germline assignment: CDR1 SGHRS and CDR2 YFSETQ. This chain's CDR3 is CASSLAAGGRNIQYF. The CDR3 region has the DNA TGCGCCAGCAGCCTAGCCGCAGGGGGTAGGAACATTCAGTACTTC.

V usage is TRBV19 and J usage is TRBJ2-5; no clear D. V lost 4 bases and J lost 5, with 17 bases in between. The CDR3 totals 15 residues. The germline V gene encodes CDR1 LNHDA and CDR2 SQIVND (reference sequence). CDR3 amino acids: CASSKSNPAQETQYF. Here the CDR3 DNA reads TGTGCCAGTAGTAAGTCAAACCCCGCCCAGGAGACCCAGTACTTC.